The 3 T cell receptor beta chains given below trace back to one sample, sequenced in a study of PD-1 blockade in classical Hodgkin lymphoma. All patients relapsed after autologous stem cell transplantation, and brentuximab vedotin exposure varied. The data were produced by immunoSEQ multiplex PCR, yet TCRdb's version contains in-frame clones alone and is incomplete. The repertoire holds about 94,000 clones, with 89% as singletons. Sequenced here: peripheral blood mononuclear cells (PBMCs), sampled before the second cycle of nivolumab. The receptor set was obtained from a human donor with classical Hodgkin lymphoma.

The chain couples TRBV9 to TRBJ1-2; D may be TRBD1 (6 bases). The length of the CDR3 is 13 residues. V was cut by 3 bases and J by 4 bases, with 10 bases left in between. Germline V lookup: CDR1 SGDLS, CDR2 YYNGEE. CDR3 nucleotides: TGTGCCAGCAGCGACAGGGTAGGCTATGGCTACACCTTC. This sequence encodes CASSDRVGYGYTF.

The chain links TRBV19 to TRBJ1-4, with 7 bases fitting TRBD1. With 5 bases clipped from V and 8 bases from J, the junction kept 8 bases outside the gene matches. Germline CDR1 LNHDA, CDR2 SQIVND (reference sequence). CDR3 length: 14 amino acids. The CDR3 region is CASSEQGSLEKLFF. The CDR3 bases are TGTGCCAGTAGTGAACAGGGGTCTTTAGAAAAACTGTTTTTT.

This chain joins TRBV6-6 and TRBJ2-1; tentatively, D is TRBD2 (6 bases). With 0 bases removed from V and 6 bases from J, the gap between germline ends came to 9 bases. Germline V gene lookup returns CDR1 MNHNY and CDR2 SVGAGI (reference sequence). The CDR3 has 14 residues. CDR3 nucleotide sequence: TGTGCCAGCAGTTACTCCTCGGGAGCCAATGAGCAGTTCTTC. Its protein is CASSYSSGANEQFF.